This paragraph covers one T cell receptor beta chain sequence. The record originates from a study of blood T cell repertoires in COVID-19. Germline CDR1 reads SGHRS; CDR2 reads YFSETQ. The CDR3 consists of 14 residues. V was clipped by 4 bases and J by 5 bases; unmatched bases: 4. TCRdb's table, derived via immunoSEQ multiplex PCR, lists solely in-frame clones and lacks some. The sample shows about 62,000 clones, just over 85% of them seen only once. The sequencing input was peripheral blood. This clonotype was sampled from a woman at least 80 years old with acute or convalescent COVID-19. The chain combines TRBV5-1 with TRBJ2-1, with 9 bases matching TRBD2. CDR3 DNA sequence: TGCGCCAGCAGCAAGCGGGAGGCTCACAATGAGCAGTTCTTC. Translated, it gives CASSKREAHNEQFF.